This T cell receptor beta chain appears in the sequencing data of a study of follicular helper T cells after annual influenza vaccination. Overall study: Some donors were sampled over the 2013-2014, 2014-2015 and 2015-2016 vaccinations. Findings of the study overall: Day 7 ICOS+CD38+ clones later appeared mostly in ICOS-CD38- cTfh.

This sample's time point: 2014-2015 season, 7 days after vaccination. Sorted cTfh were non-naive CD4+CXCR5+PD-1+, either ICOS+CD38+ or ICOS-CD38-. With 9 bases removed from V and 4 bases from J, the gap between germline ends came to 7 bases. The CDR3 contains 10 residues. Germline assignment: CDR1 WNHNN and CDR2 SYGVQD (reference sequence). In regard to this clone: Antigen: not known.

Data came from immunoSEQ multiplex PCR; TCRdb stores just in-frame clones and leaves some out. In the table there are about 16,000 clones, about 88% of which are singletons. This sample comprised CXCR5+ CD38- circulating T follicular helper cells from blood, obtained 7 days after influenza vaccination. The subset here: circulating Tfh, non-naive CD4+CXCR5+PD-1+ (ICOS+CD38+ or ICOS-CD38-). This TCR was recovered from an adult who received the influenza vaccine. The J gene is TRBJ2-7, the V gene TRBV10-1; TRBD1 is a possible D gene (5 bases). This CDR3 is CASRQYEQYF. The CDR3 coding sequence is TGCGCCAGTCGACAGTACGAGCAGTACTTC.